This T cell receptor beta chain was profiled in a study of shared clonotypes between healthy human individuals. Assay used: immunoSEQ multiplex PCR; TCRdb lists only in-frame clones, some missing. Of 2 million or so clones in the sample, 95% were seen once. J gave up 3 bases and V 4 bases, and 5 bases lay outside the gene matches. CDR3 size: 14 residues. Germline V gene sequence: CDR1 MNHNY, CDR2 SVGAGI (reference sequence). The sample taken for sequencing was naive CD4+ T cells sorted from blood. Subset denoted: CD45RA+ positively selected. The rearrangement joins TRBV6-6 to TRBJ1-1, with 7 bases lining up with TRBD1. This TCR was recovered from a man in his late teens or twenties in good health. The CDR3 reads CASSLTGWDTEAFF. CDR3 nucleotides: TGTGCCAGCAGTTTGACAGGGTGGGACACTGAAGCTTTCTTT.